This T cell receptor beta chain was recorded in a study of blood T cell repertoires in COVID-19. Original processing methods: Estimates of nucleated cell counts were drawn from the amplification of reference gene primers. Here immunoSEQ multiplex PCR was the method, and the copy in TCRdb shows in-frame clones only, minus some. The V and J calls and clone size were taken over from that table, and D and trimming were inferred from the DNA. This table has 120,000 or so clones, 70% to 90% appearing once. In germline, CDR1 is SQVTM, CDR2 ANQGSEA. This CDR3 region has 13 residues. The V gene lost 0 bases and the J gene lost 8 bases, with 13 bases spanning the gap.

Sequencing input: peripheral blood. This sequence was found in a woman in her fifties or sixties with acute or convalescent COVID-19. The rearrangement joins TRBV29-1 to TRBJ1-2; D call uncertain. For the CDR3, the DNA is TGCAGCGTTGAAGATCTGCCTAACAGAGGCTACACCTTC. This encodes CSVEDLPNRGYTF. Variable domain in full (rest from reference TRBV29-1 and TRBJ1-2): SAVISQKPSRDICQRGTSLTIQCQVDSQVTMMFWYRQQPGQSLTLIATANQGSEATYESGFVIDKFPISRPNLTFSTLTVSNMSPEDSSIYLCSVEDLPNRGYTFGSGTRLTVV.